This entry lists 8 T cell receptor beta chains sequenced from one sample in a study of memory B cells and T cells in multiple sclerosis. Sequencing was performed with immunoSEQ multiplex PCR; in TCRdb, only in-frame clones are kept and a portion is missing. The sample gives 11,000 or so clones, 80% to 90% of which show up once; 2.5% to 3% is in the top ten. Stimulus-free culture yielded autoproliferating CFSE-dim and non-proliferating CFSE-high T cells, each sequenced separately. Pooled replicate wells came from around 50 million CFSE-labeled PBMCs cultured less than eight days without stimulus. These receptors lack a known antigen. Material for sequencing was PBMCs from blood kept in culture. The receptors derive from a human donor with multiple sclerosis.

The sample holds one count of this clone. The rearrangement links TRBV9 to TRBJ1-1, with D maybe TRBD1 (6 bases). The ends were cut back, 4 bases at V and 1 base at J, with 11 bases in the middle. Germline assignment: CDR1 SGDLS and CDR2 YYNGEE. The CDR3 totals 14 residues. The CDR3 region is CASSPLTGNTEAFF. DNA for the CDR3: TGTGCCAGCAGCCCCCTGACAGGGAACACTGAAGCTTTCTTT.

In DNA, the CDR3 is TGTGCCAGCAGCGTAGGGCAAACTACAGACACAGATACGCAGTATTTT. Its translation is CASSVGQTTDTDTQYF. This chain connects TRBV9 to TRBJ2-3; D is undetermined. In germline, CDR1 is SGDLS, CDR2 YYNGEE. The CDR3 is made up of 16 amino acids. Trimming took off 0 bases at V and 2 bases at J, with 13 bases between the two ends.

The chain has TRBV19 and TRBJ2-7, with TRBD2 matching 7 bases. This CDR3 spans 14 amino acids. With V trimmed by 5 bases and J by 3 bases, 7 bases remained unmatched. The germline V gene encodes CDR1 LNHDA and CDR2 SQIVND (reference sequence). The CDR3 DNA follows: TGTGCCAGTAGTCCGGGGGGTCGAGTCTACGAGCAGTACTTC. Amino acid sequence: CASSPGGRVYEQYF.

This clone was seen only once. The genes are TRBV28 and TRBJ1-2, with D perhaps matching TRBD1 (5 bases). Between the trimmed V and J ends, which lost 5 bases and 7 bases, there was a span of 14 bases. Germline CDR1 reads MDHEN; CDR2 reads SYDVKM. This CDR3 comprises 13 residues. The CDR3 DNA sequence: TGTGCCAGCAGTATCACAACCACAGGTGGCTACACCTTC. Translation gives CASSITTTGGYTF.

The genes are TRBV9 and TRBJ2-2; TRBD2 agrees at 8 bases. The CDR3 sequence is 14 residues long. CDR1 SGDLS and CDR2 YYNGEE come from the germline V gene. V shed 4 bases, J shed 6 bases, and the junction held 5 bases outside the gene matches. DNA of the CDR3: TGTGCCAGCAGCTCCTCCGGGGGGGCCGGGGAGCTGTTTTTT. Translation gives CASSSSGGAGELFF.

As to this clone: In the same sample, other DNA sequences code for this CDR3. The rearrangement uses TRBV5-1 and TRBJ2-3, with D possibly being TRBD1 or TRBD2 (6 bases each). The CDR3 is 15 residues long. The V end lost 2 bases, the J end lost 3 bases, and 13 bases lay between the germline ends. In germline, CDR1 is SGHRS, CDR2 YFSETQ. The CDR3 loop reads CASSLRGLGTDTQYF. The CDR3 DNA is TGCGCCAGCAGCTTACGGGGGCTAGGTACAGATACGCAGTATTTT.

This clone showed up just once. This rearrangement joins TRBV5-1 to TRBJ1-1; D is possibly TRBD1 (5 bases). This CDR3 spans 17 amino acids. Germline V gene data show CDR1 as SGHRS and CDR2 as YFSETQ. Trimming pared 3 bases from V and 4 bases from J, leaving 22 bases between. DNA of the CDR3: TGCGCCAGCAGCTCGATTGGGGCGCAGGTTGGGTCCACTGAAGCTTTCTTT. Translation gives CASSSIGAQVGSTEAFF. Drawing the rest from reference TRBV5-1 and TRBJ1-1, the complete variable domain is KAGVTQTPRYLIKTRGQQVTLSCSPISGHRSVSWYQQTPGQGLQFLFEYFSETQRNKGNFPGRFSGRQFSNSRSEMNVSTLELGDSALYLCASSSIGAQVGSTEAFFGQGTRLTVV.

This chain uses TRBV10-3 with TRBJ2-3, with 12 bases matching TRBD1. Losses at the gene ends were 6 bases for V and 4 bases for J; bases not matched to a gene: 11. The CDR3 has 17 residues. Germline-derived CDR1 and CDR2 are ENHRY and SYGVKD. The CDR3 region is CAIRPGTGGVRADTQYF. The CDR3 coding sequence is TGTGCCATCAGGCCTGGGACAGGGGGCGTTAGGGCAGATACGCAGTATTTT.